The present TCR beta chain was sequenced within a study of blood T cell repertoires in COVID-19. Study at large: From the United States, Italy and Spain came samples of acute and convalescent COVID-19. T cells, B-cell-depleted T cells, or PBMCs provided the cDNA or gDNA that served as material.

Germline CDR1 and CDR2: LGHNA and YNFKEQ. This CDR3 region has 16 residues. V lost 0 bases, J lost 6 bases, and 5 bases stayed unmatched. The authors' processing: Estimated nucleated cell counts came from reference gene primer amplification. Assay: immunoSEQ multiplex PCR; the TCRdb copy retains only in-frame clones and omits some. V, J and clone size are taken as reported in that table, and D and trimming were inferred from the DNA itself. Seen here are roughly 60,000 clones, approximately 86% observed once, and the top ten hold more than 1%. The sequence derives from a middle-aged man with acute or convalescent COVID-19. Sequencing was carried out using peripheral blood. V usage is TRBV4-2 and J usage is TRBJ2-7; 13 bases align to TRBD2. CDR3 sequence reads: CASSQDGGLAGLEQYF. The CDR3, as DNA: TGTGCCAGCAGCCAAGATGGGGGACTAGCGGGGCTCGAGCAGTACTTC.